The 9 T cell receptor beta chains in this list originate from one sample, sequenced in a study of CD8+ T cells in alopecia areata. Isolated RNA was reverse transcribed into cDNA used as the sequencing template. Generated by immunoSEQ multiplex PCR, the TCRdb table keeps only in-frame clones and is missing some. The repertoire holds 160,000 or so clones, with 45% to 60% as singletons. Sequencing used CD8+ T cells sorted from blood, obtained at week 0. The receptor set was obtained from a human donor with alopecia areata.

The gene calls are TRBV27 and TRBJ1-5, with 7 bases aligning to TRBD1. Germline CDR1 and CDR2: MNHEY and SMNVEV (reference sequence). J was trimmed by 0 bases and V by 8 bases; bases with no gene match: 10. The CDR3 runs 16 residues. The CDR3 DNA reads as TGTGCCAGCCGATCATCCCGACAGGGTAGCAATCAGCCCCAGCATTTT. Encoded protein: CASRSSRQGSNQPQHF.

The gene calls are TRBV6-5 and TRBJ1-2; TRBD1 might be the D (6 bases). The CDR3 loop spans 13 amino acids. Germline V gene data show CDR1 as MNHEY and CDR2 as SVGAGI. V lost 6 bases and J 8 bases, leaving 16 bases between the germline ends. CDR3 sequence (DNA): TGTGCCAGCAGACGACAGGACAAATGGGGCTACACCTTC. This encodes CASRRQDKWGYTF.

This clone was detected a few times. The chain uses TRBV28 and TRBJ2-2, with D hard to call. This CDR3 contains 13 residues. V was pared by 11 bases and J by 7 bases, with 17 bases between. From germline, CDR1 is MDHEN and CDR2 SYDVKM. CDR3 in DNA: TGTGCCGGTGGAAAGACATTTGGCGGGGAGCTGTTTTTT. Its protein is CAGGKTFGGELFF. Together with reference TRBV28 and TRBJ2-2, the CDR3 gives the full variable domain: DVKVTQSSRYLVKRTGEKVFLECVQDMDHENMFWYRQDPGLGLRLIYFSYDVKMKEKGDIPEGYSVSREKKERFSLILESASTNQTSMYLCAGGKTFGGELFFGEGSRLTVL.

The chain is built from TRBV4-3 and TRBJ1-2, with 11 bases identical to TRBD1. This CDR3 has 15 residues. V lost 1 base to trimming and J lost 3 bases; unmatched junction nucleotides: 1. Per germline, CDR1 LGHNA and CDR2 YSLEER. DNA of the CDR3: TGCGCCAGCAGCCAAGGGACAGGGGGCGACTATGGCTACACCTTC. Residues: CASSQGTGGDYGYTF.

The rearrangement links TRBV2 to TRBJ2-7; the D is unclear. Trimming left V 8 bases short and J 5 bases short, with 7 bases between. There are 10 residues in the CDR3. Germline lookup yields CDR1 SNHLY and CDR2 FYNNEI. The CDR3 loop is CASELNEQYF. CDR3 DNA sequence: TGTGCCAGCGAGTTGAACGAGCAGTACTTC.

The gene calls are TRBV10-2 and TRBJ1-2; D uncertain. Germline loops: CDR1 WSHSY, CDR2 SAAADI. The germline V and J ends were trimmed by 3 bases and 8 bases, with 16 bases remaining between them. The CDR3 length is 14 residues. The CDR3 region is CASSDTIGSEGYTF. In DNA, the CDR3 is TGCGCCAGCAGTGACACGATAGGGTCGGAAGGCTACACCTTC.

Only a few counts were recorded for this clone. V is TRBV14 and J is TRBJ1-6; tentatively, D is TRBD1 (5 bases). The CDR3 length is 12 residues. Trimming cost V 3 bases and J 17 bases, with 14 bases left between them. CDR1 is SGHDN, CDR2 FVKESK, per germline. As DNA, the CDR3 is TGTGCCAGCAGCCAGACGGACTGGGACGTCCACTTT. This gives the protein CASSQTDWDVHF.

The gene calls are TRBV14 and TRBJ1-2; a possible D gene is TRBD1 (5 bases). Between the trimmed V and J ends, which lost 1 base and 6 bases, there was a span of 15 bases. Germline CDR1 is SGHDN and CDR2 is FVKESK. This CDR3 is 15 amino acids long. The CDR3 DNA reads TGTGCCAGCAGCCAAGTGGCAGGGCAGGAGGATGGCTACACCTTC. Translated, it gives CASSQVAGQEDGYTF.

This clone was recorded only once. This chain links TRBV5-1 with TRBJ1-1; D is unclear. Germline lookup yields CDR1 SGHRS and CDR2 YFSETQ. V was clipped by 4 bases and J by 6 bases, with 19 bases between them. This CDR3 is 15 amino acids long. CDR3 residues: CASSRAPQVPSEAFF. For the CDR3, the DNA is TGCGCCAGCAGCCGGGCCCCCCAGGTACCCTCTGAAGCTTTCTTT.